In its sample, the clone carrying this T cell receptor beta chain was seen a few times. Its antigen is still unknown. For the library, individual cDNA molecules each received unique molecular identifiers. TCRdb re-analysed the RACE reads in MiXCR, keeping a single row per CDR3 protein. Of 100,000 or so distinct CDR3 sequences listed, around 34% are singletons. This record belongs to a study of human T cells and chemical hapten exposure. Study context: Diphenylcyclopropenone was applied weekly to patients' scalps across the roughly 23-week study.

The sample's time point: patch test 3, about 24 weeks after DPC sensitization. Treatment defined: therapeutic diphenylcyclopropenone sensitization with weekly scalp DPC. Total RNA was extracted from unfractionated whole blood. Regarding the study as a whole: As patch test score rose, PT1 expanded TCR counts tended to rise as well.

The CDR3 consists of 14 residues. V was cut by 3 bases and J by 6 bases, with 18 bases left in between. Germline CDR1 DFQATT, CDR2 SNEGSKA (reference sequence). The chain carries TRBV20-1 and TRBJ2-7; D is unclear. This specimen consisted of whole blood, obtained in connection with sensitization to the hapten diphenylcyclopropenone (DPC). This TCR derives from a man in his forties with alopecia areata. Some clones in this sample may be carry-over from other donors' samples. The CDR3 region has the DNA TGCAGTGCTAGCCGGCTGAAGGGCGGCCTCGAGCAGTACTTC. This gives the protein CSASRLKGGLEQYF.